A selection of T cell receptor beta chains follows, all from one sample in a study of blood T cell repertoires in COVID-19. The protocol was immunoSEQ multiplex PCR, while the TCRdb copy is restricted to in-frame clones and leaves out a portion. The repertoire consists of tens of thousands of clones, with about nine tenths occurring once and the leading ten covering around 9.8%. The sequencing input was peripheral blood. The receptors were sampled from a human donor in a cohort sampled during active COVID-19. Both conserved end residues are part of each CDR3. Each record gives: clone size, V gene, J gene, D gene, CDR3 DNA, CDR3 protein. D genes are given only for firm matches. The size entry is marked missing in some rows and otherwise reads once, few, many or a size class.

few	TRBV6-5	TRBJ1-2	TRBD1	TGTGCCAGCAGATCGACGGGACAGGGCCGCTATGGCTACACCTTC	CASRSTGQGRYGYTF
NA	TRBV7-2	TRBJ2-3	TRBD1	TGTGCCAGCAGCATAAAACCGGGACAGGGGTGGGATACGCAGTATTTT	CASSIKPGQGWDTQYF
NA	TRBV12-3/TRBV12-4	TRBJ1-2	NA	TGTGCCAGCAGTTTAGCCGGGGATTGGGGCTACACCTTC	CASSLAGDWGYTF
NA	TRBV20-1	TRBJ2-1	TRBD1	TGCAGTGCTAGTACCACAGGACAGGGGAACAATGAGCAGTTCTTC	CSASTTGQGNNEQFF
NA	TRBV2	TRBJ1-4	TRBD1	TGTGCCAGCAGTCTGAGGGGGCTTGTCTCTAATGAAAAACTGTTTTTT	CASSLRGLVSNEKLFF
NA	TRBV19	TRBJ1-5	NA	TGTGCCAGTAGTGCAGATCCGGGACACAGACAGCCCCAGCATTTT	CASSADPGHRQPQHF
NA	TRBV2	TRBJ1-5	TRBD1	TGTGCCAGCAGAGGGACAGATAGCAATCAGCCCCAGCATTTT	CASRGTDSNQPQHF
NA	TRBV28	TRBJ2-1	TRBD2	TGTGCCAGCAGTCTCGGGACTAGCGGGAGGGCCCATGAGCAGTTCTTC	CASSLGTSGRAHEQFF
NA	TRBV7-7	TRBJ2-3	TRBD1	TGTGCTAGCAGCTTAGGGCAGGGGGCCACAGATACGCAGTATTTT	CASSLGQGATDTQYF
NA	TRBV5-1	TRBJ2-7	TRBD2	TGCGCCAGCAGGCGGGGGACCTACGAGCAGTACTTC	CASRRGTYEQYF
NA	TRBV10-3	TRBJ1-4	TRBD1	TGTGCCATCAGCCAGACAGGGGGTAATGAAAAACTGTTTTTT	CAISQTGGNEKLFF
NA	TRBV2	TRBJ2-1	NA	TGTGCCAGCAGTGAAGCAATTAGGAGGGGCAATGAGCAGTTCTTC	CASSEAIRRGNEQFF
NA	TRBV3-1/TRBV3-2	TRBJ1-5	NA	TGTGCCAGCAGCCTTACAGGGAATCAACAGCCCCAGCATTTT	CASSLTGNQQPQHF
NA	TRBV15	TRBJ1-1	NA	TGTGCCACCAGCAGAGGTACTGAAGACACTGAAGCTTTCTTT	CATSRGTEDTEAFF
once	TRBV7-2	TRBJ1-3	NA	TGTGCCAGCAGTATTACTGGAAACACCATATATTTT	CASSITGNTIYF
NA	TRBV7-3	TRBJ2-5	NA	TGTGCCAGCAGCTTAGGCAGAGGACAAGAGACCCAGTACTTC	CASSLGRGQETQYF
NA	TRBV28	TRBJ2-6	NA	TGTGCCAGCAGTTTATCACAGGACCTACTCTCTGGGGCCAACGTCCTGACTTTC	CASSLSQDLLSGANVLTF
NA	TRBV5-4	TRBJ1-2	TRBD1	TGTGCCAGCAGCTTGGGGGACAGGGACTATGGCTACACCTTC	CASSLGDRDYGYTF
medium-sized	TRBV5-1	TRBJ2-1	TRBD1	TGCGCCAGCAGCTCTAACTCCGGGACAGGGTCATCCTACAATGAGCAGTTCTTC	CASSSNSGTGSSYNEQFF
NA	TRBV2	TRBJ1-2	NA	TGTGCCAGCAGAGATGACACCCATGGCTACACCTTC	CASRDDTHGYTF
NA	TRBV11-2	TRBJ1-5	TRBD1	TGTGCCAGCAGCTTAGGGACAGGGTATAGCAATCAGCCCCAGCATTTT	CASSLGTGYSNQPQHF
NA	TRBV30	TRBJ1-5	TRBD1	TGTGCCTGGACCCGACAGGGGTCTGGGAGCAATCAGCCCCAGCATTTT	CAWTRQGSGSNQPQHF
NA	TRBV5-5	TRBJ2-1	TRBD2	TGTGCCAGCAGCGGGACTAGCGGAATCTCCTACAATGAGCAGTTCTTC	CASSGTSGISYNEQFF
NA	TRBV30	TRBJ1-2	TRBD1	TGTGCCTGGAGTTCGGGGCAGGGGGATGGCTACACCTTC	CAWSSGQGDGYTF
NA	TRBV5-1	TRBJ2-3	TRBD1	TGCGCCAGCAGCCTCGAGGGACAGGTGAGCACAGATACGCAGTATTTT	CASSLEGQVSTDTQYF
NA	TRBV18	TRBJ1-2	NA	TGTGCCAGCTCCCCGCTGGGGCACTATGGCTACACCTTC	CASSPLGHYGYTF
NA	TRBV5-4	TRBJ1-1	TRBD1	TGTGCCAGCAGCCTTGACAGGGCGAACACTGAAGCTTTCTTT	CASSLDRANTEAFF
NA	TRBV28	TRBJ1-6	NA	TGTGCCAGCAATAAAGGTGGGGGGATTAAGGCCCTCCACTTT	CASNKGGGIKALHF
NA	TRBV14	TRBJ2-7	TRBD1	TGTGCCAGCAGCCAATTTCAGGGGGCGCGTGAGCAGTACTTC	CASSQFQGAREQYF
NA	TRBV20-1	TRBJ2-7	NA	TGCAGTGCTAGACCAGGGTCCGAGCAGTACTTC	CSARPGSEQYF
NA	TRBV4-1	TRBJ2-3	TRBD2	TGCGCCAGCAGCCAAGATTGGGGGACTAGCGGAACAGATACGCAGTATTTT	CASSQDWGTSGTDTQYF
NA	TRBV5-6	TRBJ2-7	TRBD1	TGTGCCAGCAGCGGGACAGGGGGTTTAGACGAGCAGTACTTC	CASSGTGGLDEQYF
NA	TRBV11-3	TRBJ2-3	TRBD2	TGTGCCAGCAGCTTCTCAGCGGGAGCGTTAGATACGCAGTATTTT	CASSFSAGALDTQYF
NA	TRBV28	TRBJ2-1	TRBD1	TGTGCCAGCAGTTTAGGGCGACAGGGCTCCTACAATGAGCAGTTCTTC	CASSLGRQGSYNEQFF
NA	TRBV5-1	TRBJ2-5	NA	TGCGCCAGCAGCTTGCGTAGTGGTAGCTTTGACGTGACCCAGTACTTC	CASSLRSGSFDVTQYF
NA	TRBV3-1/TRBV3-2	TRBJ2-2	NA	TGTGCCAGCAGCCAAGCACATAACACCGGGGAGCTGTTTTTT	CASSQAHNTGELFF
NA	TRBV7-2	TRBJ1-2	TRBD1	TGTGCCAGCAGCTTAGGGACAGGGGGCCGGAATGGCTACACCTTC	CASSLGTGGRNGYTF
NA	TRBV5-6	TRBJ1-4	TRBD1	TGTGCCAGCAGCCGGACGGGACAGGGGGAAAAACTGTTTTTT	CASSRTGQGEKLFF
NA	TRBV10-3	TRBJ1-2	NA	TGTGCCATCAGCGAACCCCCTAACGGGTATGGCTACACCTTC	CAISEPPNGYGYTF
NA	TRBV7-2	TRBJ2-7	TRBD2	TGTGCCAGCAGCTTCAGTCTAGCGGGAAATGAGCAGTACTTC	CASSFSLAGNEQYF
NA	TRBV14	TRBJ2-7	NA	TGTGCCAGCAGCTACCGGGGGGAGCAGTACTTC	CASSYRGEQYF
NA	TRBV9	TRBJ2-1	TRBD2	TGTGCCAGCAGCGCCACCGGGACTAGCGGGAGAGTGCGCAATGAGCAGTTCTTC	CASSATGTSGRVRNEQFF
NA	TRBV5-1	TRBJ1-6	NA	TGCGCCAGCAGCCCGGATGGGCAGCCATATACTTCACCCCTCCACTTT	CASSPDGQPYTSPLHF
NA	TRBV9	TRBJ2-5	NA	TGTGCCAGCAGCGTTGCCGGGGAAGAGACCCAGTACTTC	CASSVAGEETQYF
once	TRBV5-4	TRBJ1-2	NA	TGTGCCAGCAGCTTGGCACCGGACAGCTCCTATGGCTACACCTTC	CASSLAPDSSYGYTF